The 29 T cell receptor beta chains presented below share a single source sample, sequenced in a study of OX40 agonist ivuxolimab in advanced cancers. Libraries were built with the immunoSEQ multiplex PCR assay. TCRdb provides this immuneACCESS table in a form limited to in-frame rearrangements. Some clones are lacking; in checked studies, under half of them reflect an unresolved V gene, and why the rest are absent is not known. This sample is represented by 37,000 or so clones; less than 85% of them were singletons. The biggest ten clones account for approximately 1.8% of the sample. The sequenced sample was CD4+ or CD8+ T cells sorted from blood, obtained in a trial of the OX40 agonist ivuxolimab. The source of these receptors is an adult with an advanced solid tumor such as melanoma, head and neck, liver or kidney cancer.

In this sample, this clone turned up once. The genes are TRBV25-1 and TRBJ2-2; 7 nucleotides line up with TRBD2. J gave up 5 bases and V 1 base, and 10 bases lay outside the gene matches. The CDR3 totals 17 residues. Germline CDR1 and CDR2: MGHDK and SYGVNS. The CDR3 bases are TGTGCCAGCAGTGAATCCGTCGGGGGGAGTGGTACCGGGGAGCTGTTTTTT. The encoded protein is CASSESVGGSGTGELFF.

This chain connects TRBV23-1 to TRBJ2-5; 8 bases align to TRBD1. TRBV23-1 is designated an ORF whose function remains uncertain. The junction had 9 bases not matched to a gene; V was cut back by 3 bases and J by 3 bases. CDR3 size: 16 residues. DNA of the CDR3: TGCGCCAGCAGTCAGACCGGACAGGGAGTAGAAGAGACCCAGTACTTC. As protein: CASSQTGQGVEETQYF.

V gene TRBV7-2 combines with J gene TRBJ2-6; possibly TRBD2 for D (5 bases). CDR1 and CDR2 from the germline V gene are SGHTA and FQGNSA. Between the trimmed V and J ends, which lost 1 base and 2 bases, there was a span of 9 bases. The CDR3 extends over 16 amino acids. CDR3 loop: CASSLEIGAGANVLTF. DNA of the CDR3: TGTGCCAGCAGCTTAGAGATCGGGGCTGGGGCCAACGTCCTGACTTTC.

The CDR3 loop is CASSPGWQPQHF. Here the CDR3 DNA reads TGTGCCAGCAGCCCTGGATGGCAGCCCCAGCATTTT. The chain employs TRBV6-5 and TRBJ1-5; no reliable D call. V dropped 6 bases and J dropped 7 bases, with 10 bases sitting between them. Germline CDR1 and CDR2: MNHEY and SVGAGI. This CDR3 is built from 12 residues.

This rearrangement joins TRBV6-6 to TRBJ2-7; D remains unclear. The CDR3 is 14 amino acids. V was cut by 7 bases and J by 1 base, with 14 bases left in between. CDR1 is MNHNY, CDR2 SVGAGI, per germline (reference sequence). CDR3 protein: CASTWAPSSYEQYF. CDR3 nucleotide sequence: TGTGCCAGCACTTGGGCGCCTTCTTCCTACGAGCAGTACTTC.

The J gene is TRBJ1-1, the V gene TRBV5-5; no reliable D call. The germline V and J ends were trimmed by 7 bases and 1 base, with 14 bases remaining between them. Germline V CDR1 and CDR2: SGHKS, YYEKEE (reference sequence). There are 14 residues in the CDR3. The CDR3 nucleotides read TGTGCCAGCTTAGGGAGTTTATCGAACACTGAAGCTTTCTTT. Its protein product is CASLGSLSNTEAFF.

The chain joins TRBV9 to TRBJ2-7; maybe TRBD1 (5 bases). This CDR3 comprises 13 residues. The V end was cut by 5 bases, the J end by 4 bases, with 13 bases between. Germline V gene data show CDR1 as SGDLS and CDR2 as YYNGEE. In nucleotides, the CDR3 is TGTGCCAGCAGTACCGCAACAGGATACGAGCAGTACTTC. It encodes CASSTATGYEQYF.

The J gene is TRBJ2-7, the V gene TRBV12-5; 8 nucleotides match TRBD1. The CDR3 contains 16 residues. Germline CDR1 LGHNT, CDR2 FRNRAP. V lost 3 bases and J lost 7; bases outside the gene matches: 14. CDR3 in amino acids: CASGLITGTGHPEQYF. The CDR3 DNA follows: TGTGCTAGTGGTTTAATAACCGGGACAGGACACCCAGAGCAGTACTTC.

V and J are TRBV5-6 and TRBJ1-1; D is perhaps TRBD1 (6 bases). Germline CDR1 and CDR2: SGHDT and YYEEEE. V lost 0 bases, J lost 4 bases, and 16 bases lay in between. This CDR3 spans 16 amino acids. CDR3 sequence (DNA): TGTGCCAGCAGCTTGGTGGGGGGCCGGGGTAGCACTGAAGCTTTCTTT. It encodes CASSLVGGRGSTEAFF.

This sequence joins TRBV7-9 and TRBJ2-5; D not certain. The V and J ends lost 1 base and 2 bases respectively, with 5 bases between them. Germline-derived CDR1 and CDR2 are SEHNR and FQNEAQ (reference sequence). CDR3 length: 13 residues. CDR3 in amino acids: CASSLVSQETQYF. The CDR3 coding sequence is TGTGCCAGCAGCTTAGTTTCTCAAGAGACCCAGTACTTC. Full variable domain (missing parts from reference TRBV7-9 and TRBJ2-5): DTGVSQNPRHKITKRGQNVTFRCDPISEHNRLYWYRQTLGQGPEFLTYFQNEAQLEKSRLLSDRFSAERPKGSFSTLEIQRTEQGDSAMYLCASSLVSQETQYFGPGTRLLVL.

The J gene is TRBJ1-2, the V gene TRBV19; TRBD1 matches 10 bases. After removal of 4 bases from V and 2 bases from J, the junction contained 7 bases not matched to a gene. CDR1 is LNHDA, CDR2 SQIVND, per germline (reference sequence). The CDR3 sequence is 16 residues long. The CDR3 reads CASSTFRGQGNYGYTF. The CDR3 nucleotides read TGTGCCAGTAGTACGTTTCGGGGACAGGGGAACTATGGCTACACCTTC.

The chain combines TRBV11-3 with TRBJ1-1; D call uncertain. CDR3 length equals 13 residues. Trimming left V 3 bases short and J 1 base short, with 6 bases between. Germline V CDR1 and CDR2: SGHNT, YENEEA. CDR3 residues: CASSFGRNTEAFF. The CDR3 region has the DNA TGTGCCAGCAGCTTTGGGCGGAACACTGAAGCTTTCTTT.

This chain links TRBV2 with TRBJ2-7; no clear D gene. Germline V gene lookup returns CDR1 SNHLY and CDR2 FYNNEI. Deletions cut 4 bases from V and 3 bases from J, with 4 bases between. The CDR3 runs 11 residues. The DNA for the CDR3 is TGTGCCAGCAGTGGACTCTACGAGCAGTACTTC. It translates to CASSGLYEQYF.

This clone was seen a handful of times. This chain uses TRBV14 with TRBJ1-1; D not certain. Germline V gene lookup returns CDR1 SGHDN and CDR2 FVKESK. Deletions cut 2 bases from V and 1 base from J, with 5 bases between. CDR3 length equals 13 residues. The CDR3 DNA reads as TGTGCCAGCAGCCAATTGAGGAACACTGAAGCTTTCTTT. It specifies CASSQLRNTEAFF.

The chain combines TRBV30 with TRBJ2-7; no clear D. V dropped 2 bases and J dropped 0 bases, with 11 bases sitting between them. The germline V gene encodes CDR1 GTSNPN and CDR2 SVGIG (reference sequence). The CDR3 is made up of 14 amino acids. The CDR3 sequence is CAWSPLPDSYEQYF. In nucleotides, the CDR3 is TGTGCCTGGAGTCCTCTCCCGGACTCCTACGAGCAGTACTTC.

This clone was detected a few times. The chain recombines TRBV7-9 with TRBJ2-1, with 7 bases matching TRBD2. The V segment lost 5 bases and the J segment 6 bases; nucleotides outside the gene matches: 7. The CDR3 sequence is 14 residues long. Germline V CDR1 and CDR2: SEHNR, FQNEAQ (reference sequence). Here the CDR3 DNA reads TGTGCCAGCAGCCCCGGTGGGGGGGGCAATGAGCAGTTCTTC. Translation gives CASSPGGGGNEQFF.

This clone is medium-sized (0.01 to 0.1%) by share. The chain is built from TRBV28 and TRBJ1-2; TRBD1 might be the D (6 bases). CDR1 is MDHEN and CDR2 is SYDVKM in the germline V gene. The length of the CDR3 is 13 residues. The V end was cut by 6 bases, the J end by 4 bases, with 12 bases between. The DNA for the CDR3 is TGTGCCAGCAGCGACGACAGGACCTATGGCTACACCTTC. Translation gives CASSDDRTYGYTF.

This rearrangement joins TRBV4-3 to TRBJ2-3, with 9 bases aligning to TRBD2. The CDR3 totals 16 residues. Germline CDR1 reads LGHNA; CDR2 reads YSLEER. V dropped 0 bases and J dropped 4; count of bases not matched to a gene: 5. CDR3 in amino acids: CASSQDSGGPPDTQYF. Written as DNA, the CDR3 is TGCGCCAGCAGCCAAGACAGCGGGGGGCCACCAGATACGCAGTATTTT.

This chain connects TRBV5-1 to TRBJ2-5; 7 nucleotides line up with TRBD1. This CDR3 spans 15 amino acids. The germline CDR1 and CDR2 sequences are SGHRS and YFSETQ. Losses at the gene ends were 0 bases for V and 2 bases for J; bases not matched to a gene: 4. The CDR3 loop is CASSLGQGRQETQYF. The CDR3 coding sequence is TGCGCCAGCAGCTTGGGACAGGGAAGGCAAGAGACCCAGTACTTC.

The genes are TRBV20-1 and TRBJ2-7, with D unresolved. The V end was cut by 3 bases, the J end by 3 bases, with 6 bases between. The CDR3 is made up of 11 amino acids. Germline V gene data show CDR1 as DFQATT and CDR2 as SNEGSKA (reference sequence). In nucleotides, the CDR3 is TGCAGTGCTAGCAACATCTACGAGCAGTACTTC. Amino acid sequence: CSASNIYEQYF.

V and J are TRBV5-1 and TRBJ2-5; 10 bases line up with TRBD2. This CDR3 is built from 16 residues. V lost 0 bases and J lost 3; bases outside the gene matches: 5. Germline V gene sequence: CDR1 SGHRS, CDR2 YFSETQ. CDR3 in amino acids: CASSLVSSGGEETQYF. CDR3 bases: TGCGCCAGCAGCTTGGTTTCGAGCGGGGGGGAAGAGACCCAGTACTTC.

This rearrangement joins TRBV10-3 to TRBJ1-3; 12 bases map to TRBD1. Trimming cost V 9 bases and J 4 bases; bases outside gene matches: 10. CDR1 is ENHRY, CDR2 SYGVKD, per germline. CDR3 length: 16 amino acids. CDR3 DNA sequence: TGTGCCATGCGACCGGGACAGGGGGCTTCGGGAAACACCATATATTTT. It is translated as CAMRPGQGASGNTIYF.

The chain has TRBV5-1 and TRBJ1-1; D remains ambiguous. From germline, CDR1 is SGHRS and CDR2 YFSETQ. V gave up 0 bases and J gave up 3 bases, with 6 bases separating them. The CDR3 spans 13 residues. CDR3 loop: CASSLAGHTEAFF. CDR3 coding DNA: TGCGCCAGCAGCTTGGCCGGGCACACTGAAGCTTTCTTT.

This sequence joins TRBV4-3 and TRBJ1-1, with D maybe TRBD1 (5 bases). The CDR3 covers 12 residues. Between the trimmed V and J ends, which lost 1 base and 11 bases, there was a span of 11 bases. Germline V CDR1 and CDR2: LGHNA, YSLEER. CDR3 nucleotides: TGCGCCAGCAGCCAAGGGTCCGGGGCCGCTTTCTTT. Residues: CASSQGSGAAFF.

The rearrangement links TRBV18 to TRBJ1-5; perhaps TRBD1 as D (6 bases). CDR1 is KGHSH and CDR2 is LQKENI in the germline V gene. V was pared by 4 bases and J by 3 bases, with 13 bases between. The CDR3 loop spans 15 amino acids. In DNA, the CDR3 is TGTGCCAGCTCACGGGACACCACCTACAATCAGCCCCAGCATTTT. Its translation is CASSRDTTYNQPQHF.

The CDR3 DNA reads TGTGCCAGCAGCTCCGAGACAGGGTACGGCGGGGAGCTGTTTTTT. This codes for CASSSETGYGGELFF. The chain couples TRBV5-4 to TRBJ2-2; 7 positions match TRBD1. V shed 3 bases and J 7 bases; nucleotides not matched to a gene: 9. CDR3 length: 15 amino acids. Germline loops: CDR1 SGHNT, CDR2 YYREEE (reference sequence).

The chain joins TRBV6-5 to TRBJ1-5; no clear D gene. CDR3 length equals 15 residues. Germline lookup yields CDR1 MNHEY and CDR2 SVGAGI. V was shortened by 0 bases and J by 3 bases, with 9 bases between the two germline ends. The CDR3 DNA follows: TGTGCCAGCAGTTACTCGTTGGCGTTCAATCAGCCCCAGCATTTT. Encoded protein: CASSYSLAFNQPQHF.

By proportion, this clone is medium-sized. The J gene is TRBJ2-7, the V gene TRBV7-2, with 9 bases lining up with TRBD1. CDR3 size: 14 residues. The J segment lost 2 bases and the V segment lost 8 bases, leaving 7 bases of the junction unmatched. CDR1 SGHTA and CDR2 FQGNSA come from the germline V gene. This CDR3 reads CASGPGQGAYEQYF. The CDR3 region has the DNA TGTGCCAGCGGCCCGGGACAGGGAGCCTACGAGCAGTACTTC.

The chain uses TRBV19 and TRBJ1-1; 7 bases fit TRBD1. The CDR3 runs 14 residues. Germline trimming cut 7 bases from V and 1 base from J; bases unmatched to any gene: 6. CDR1 is LNHDA and CDR2 is SQIVND in the germline V gene (reference sequence). CDR3 loop: CASKEDRWNTEAFF. The DNA for the CDR3 is TGTGCCAGTAAGGAGGACAGGTGGAACACTGAAGCTTTCTTT.